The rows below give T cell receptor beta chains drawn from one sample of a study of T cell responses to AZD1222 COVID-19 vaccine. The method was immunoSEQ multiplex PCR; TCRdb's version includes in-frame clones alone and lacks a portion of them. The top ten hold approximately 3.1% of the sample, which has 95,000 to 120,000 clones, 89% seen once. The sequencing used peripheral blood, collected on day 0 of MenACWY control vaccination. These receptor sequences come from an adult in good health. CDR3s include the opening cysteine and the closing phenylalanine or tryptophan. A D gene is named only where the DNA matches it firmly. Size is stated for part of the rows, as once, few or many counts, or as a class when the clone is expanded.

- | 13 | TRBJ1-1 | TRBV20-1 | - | CSASYGGNTEAFF | TGCAGTGCTAGTTACGGTGGGAACACTGAAGCTTTCTTT
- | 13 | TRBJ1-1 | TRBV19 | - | CASNQGRDTEAFF | TGTGCCAGTAACCAGGGGCGTGACACTGAAGCTTTCTTT
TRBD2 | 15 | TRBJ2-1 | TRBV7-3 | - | CASSFTSGGYNEQFF | TGTGCCAGCAGCTTCACTAGCGGAGGTTACAATGAGCAGTTCTTC
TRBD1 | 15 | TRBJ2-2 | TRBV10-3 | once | CAISETGANTGELFF | TGTGCCATCAGTGAGACAGGGGCGAACACCGGGGAGCTGTTTTTT
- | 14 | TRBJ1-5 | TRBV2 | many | CASTKGGAGQPQHF | TGTGCCAGCACCAAGGGGGGTGCCGGACAGCCCCAGCATTTT
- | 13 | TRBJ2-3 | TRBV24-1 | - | CATSDTGSSTQYF | TGTGCCACCAGTGATACAGGTTCGAGTACGCAGTATTTT
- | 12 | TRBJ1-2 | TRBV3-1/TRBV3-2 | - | CASSPREGGYTF | TGTGCCAGCAGCCCTCGGGAGGGAGGCTACACCTTC
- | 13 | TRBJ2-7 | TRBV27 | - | CASSPGQSYEQYF | TGTGCCAGCAGTCCGGGACAATCCTACGAGCAGTACTTC
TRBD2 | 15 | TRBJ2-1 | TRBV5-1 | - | CASSLGLAGGNEQFF | TGCGCCAGCAGCTTGGGTCTAGCGGGAGGCAATGAGCAGTTCTTC
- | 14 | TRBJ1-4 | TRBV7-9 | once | CASSLVGGNEKLFF | TGTGCCAGCAGCTTAGTTGGCGGGAATGAAAAACTGTTTTTT
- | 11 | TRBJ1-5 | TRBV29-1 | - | CSVEDRRPQHF | TGCAGCGTTGAAGATAGGCGGCCCCAGCATTTT
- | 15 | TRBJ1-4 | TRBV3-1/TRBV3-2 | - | CASSQERTPLFELFF | TGTGCCAGCAGCCAAGAGAGGACACCACTGTTCGAACTGTTTTTT
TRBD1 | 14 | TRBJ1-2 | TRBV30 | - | CAWRGQGTNYGYTF | TGTGCCTGGAGAGGACAGGGTACCAACTATGGCTACACCTTC
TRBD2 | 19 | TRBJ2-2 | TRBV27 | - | CASSPRGLAGGPWTGELFF | TGTGCCAGCAGCCCACGTGGACTAGCGGGGGGGCCATGGACCGGGGAGCTGTTTTTT
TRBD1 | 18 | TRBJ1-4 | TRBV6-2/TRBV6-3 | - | CASSYSGGRGQTNEKLFF | TGTGCCAGCAGTTACTCGGGAGGAAGGGGGCAAACTAATGAAAAACTGTTTTTT
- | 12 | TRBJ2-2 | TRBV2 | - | CASRQHTGELFF | TGTGCCAGCAGACAACACACCGGGGAGCTGTTTTTT
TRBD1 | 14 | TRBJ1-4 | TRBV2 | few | CASSPQGANEKLFF | TGTGCCAGCAGCCCCCAGGGGGCTAATGAAAAACTGTTTTTT
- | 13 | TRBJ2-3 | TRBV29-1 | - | CSVSQARTDTQYF | TGCAGCGTTTCTCAAGCCCGTACAGATACGCAGTATTTT
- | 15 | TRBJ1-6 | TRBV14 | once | CASSQVNNHNSPLHF | TGTGCCAGCAGCCAAGTTAACAACCATAATTCACCCCTCCACTTT
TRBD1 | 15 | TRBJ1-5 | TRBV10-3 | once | CAISESRTGTQPQHF | TGTGCCATCAGCGAGTCAAGGACAGGGACTCAGCCCCAGCATTTT
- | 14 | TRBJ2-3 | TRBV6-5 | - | CASSYSILVDTQYF | TGTGCCAGCAGTTACTCGATTCTGGTGGATACGCAGTATTTT
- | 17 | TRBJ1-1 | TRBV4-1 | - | CASSWPATRGGNTEAFF | TGCGCCAGCAGTTGGCCAGCGACCCGGGGGGGGAACACTGAAGCTTTCTTT
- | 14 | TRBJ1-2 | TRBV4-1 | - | CASSPIGEGYGYTF | TGCGCCAGCAGCCCGATCGGGGAGGGCTATGGCTACACCTTC
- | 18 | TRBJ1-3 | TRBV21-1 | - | CASRKNTGGRLVGNTIYF | TGTGCCAGCAGGAAAAACACGGGGGGCAGGTTAGTTGGAAACACCATATATTTT
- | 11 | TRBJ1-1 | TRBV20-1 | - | CSAKTLTEAFF | TGCAGTGCAAAGACACTAACTGAAGCTTTCTTT
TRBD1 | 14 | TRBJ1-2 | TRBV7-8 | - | CASSLAGTGGRYTF | TGTGCCAGCAGCTTAGCAGGGACAGGGGGCCGCTACACCTTC
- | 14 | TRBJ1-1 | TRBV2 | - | CASSTWQGDTEAFF | TGTGCCAGCAGTACTTGGCAGGGTGACACTGAAGCTTTCTTT
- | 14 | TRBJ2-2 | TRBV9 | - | CASSVATGRGELFF | TGTGCCAGCAGCGTAGCTACGGGAAGAGGGGAGCTGTTTTTT
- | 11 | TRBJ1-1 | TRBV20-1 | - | CSAQDTTEAFF | TGCAGTGCTCAAGACACCACTGAAGCTTTCTTT
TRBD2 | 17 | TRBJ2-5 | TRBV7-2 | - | CASSLDLAGGARETQYF | TGTGCCAGCAGCTTAGATTTGGCCGGGGGGGCGCGAGAGACCCAGTACTTC
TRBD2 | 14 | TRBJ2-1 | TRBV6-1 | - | CASSPGGSYNEQFF | TGTGCCAGCAGCCCCGGGGGGTCCTACAATGAGCAGTTCTTC
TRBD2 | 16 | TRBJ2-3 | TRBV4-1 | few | CASSQDQGLSTDTQYF | TGCGCCAGCAGCCAAGATCAGGGACTAAGCACAGATACGCAGTATTTT
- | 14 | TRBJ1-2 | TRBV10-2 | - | CASSESGGGYGYTF | TGCGCCAGCAGTGAGTCTGGGGGCGGCTATGGCTACACCTTC
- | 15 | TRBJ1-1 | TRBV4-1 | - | CASSPGGGQVTEAFF | TGCGCCAGCAGCCCCGGCGGGGGGCAGGTCACTGAAGCTTTCTTT
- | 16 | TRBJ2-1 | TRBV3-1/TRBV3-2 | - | CASSQGVPGTGNEQFF | TGTGCCAGCAGCCAAGGAGTTCCGGGGACGGGTAATGAGCAGTTCTTC
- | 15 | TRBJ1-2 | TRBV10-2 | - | CASSVWGTGSYGYTF | TGCGCCAGCAGTGTGTGGGGGACGGGCAGCTATGGCTACACCTTC
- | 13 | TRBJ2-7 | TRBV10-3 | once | CAISEDYSYEQYF | TGTGCCATCAGTGAGGATTACAGCTACGAGCAGTACTTC
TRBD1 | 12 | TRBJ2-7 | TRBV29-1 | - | CSGGDRVYEQYF | TGCAGCGGGGGGGACAGGGTCTACGAGCAGTACTTC
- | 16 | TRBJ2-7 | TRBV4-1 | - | CASSFTFGESSYEQYF | TGCGCCAGCAGCTTCACCTTCGGGGAAAGCTCCTACGAGCAGTACTTC
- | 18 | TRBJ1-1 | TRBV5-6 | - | CASSPRYGGLGGKPEAFF | TGTGCCAGCAGCCCCCGTTACGGCGGTCTGGGGGGAAAACCTGAAGCTTTCTTT
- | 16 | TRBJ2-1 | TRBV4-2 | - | CASSQDPQGSYNEQFF | TGTGCCAGCAGCCAAGATCCCCAGGGATCCTACAATGAGCAGTTCTTC
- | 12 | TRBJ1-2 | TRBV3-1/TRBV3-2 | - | CASSQTNYGYTF | TGTGCCAGCAGCCAGACTAACTATGGCTACACCTTC
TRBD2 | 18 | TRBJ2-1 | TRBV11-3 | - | CASSPRTSGASSYNEQFF | TGTGCCAGCAGCCCCCGGACTAGCGGGGCTAGCTCCTACAATGAGCAGTTCTTC
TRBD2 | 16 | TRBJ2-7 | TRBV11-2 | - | CASSLGASGVSYEQYF | TGTGCCAGCAGCTTAGGAGCCAGCGGGGTATCCTACGAGCAGTACTTC
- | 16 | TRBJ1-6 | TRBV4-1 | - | CASSQDGQGHASPLHF | TGCGCCAGCAGCCAAGATGGTCAGGGACACGCTTCACCCCTCCACTTT
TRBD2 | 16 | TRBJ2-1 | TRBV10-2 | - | CASVGTSGGLGNEQFF | TGCGCCAGCGTCGGGACTAGCGGGGGTTTGGGGAATGAGCAGTTCTTC
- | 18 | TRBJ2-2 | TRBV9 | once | CASSVGSVRAMRTGELFF | TGTGCCAGCAGCGTAGGGTCTGTCAGGGCCATGAGAACCGGGGAGCTGTTTTTT
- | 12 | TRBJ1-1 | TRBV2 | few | CASIEGSTEAFF | TGTGCCAGCATTGAAGGATCAACTGAAGCTTTCTTT
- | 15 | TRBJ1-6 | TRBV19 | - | CASSIRPSYNSPLHF | TGTGCCAGTAGTATACGGCCCTCCTATAATTCACCCCTCCACTTT
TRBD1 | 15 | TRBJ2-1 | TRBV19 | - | CASSIAGGSINEQFF | TGTGCCAGTAGTATCGCAGGGGGATCCATCAATGAGCAGTTCTTC
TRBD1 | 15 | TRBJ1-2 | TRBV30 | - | CAWLLQGWGNYGYTF | TGTGCCTGGTTATTACAGGGGTGGGGAAACTATGGCTACACCTTC
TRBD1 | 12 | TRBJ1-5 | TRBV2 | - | CASGQGSQPQHF | TGTGCCAGCGGACAGGGGAGCCAGCCCCAGCATTTT
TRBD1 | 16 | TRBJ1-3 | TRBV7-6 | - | CASSFAQDRPGNTIYF | TGTGCCAGCAGCTTCGCCCAGGACAGGCCTGGAAACACCATATATTTT
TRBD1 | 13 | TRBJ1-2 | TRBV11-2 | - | CASSSQGGYGYTF | TGTGCCAGCAGCTCCCAGGGGGGATATGGCTACACCTTC
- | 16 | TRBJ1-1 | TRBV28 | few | CASSFPRHGRNTEAFF | TGTGCCAGCAGTTTTCCTCGACACGGTCGAAATACTGAAGCTTTCTTT
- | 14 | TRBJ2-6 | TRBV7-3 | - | CASSRDTGANVLTF | TGTGCCAGCAGCCGGGACACCGGGGCCAACGTCCTGACTTTC
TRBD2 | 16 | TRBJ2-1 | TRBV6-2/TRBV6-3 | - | CASSYSIGGGPLRGFF | TGTGCCAGCAGTTACTCGATCGGCGGGGGGCCCCTTCGGGGGTTCTTC